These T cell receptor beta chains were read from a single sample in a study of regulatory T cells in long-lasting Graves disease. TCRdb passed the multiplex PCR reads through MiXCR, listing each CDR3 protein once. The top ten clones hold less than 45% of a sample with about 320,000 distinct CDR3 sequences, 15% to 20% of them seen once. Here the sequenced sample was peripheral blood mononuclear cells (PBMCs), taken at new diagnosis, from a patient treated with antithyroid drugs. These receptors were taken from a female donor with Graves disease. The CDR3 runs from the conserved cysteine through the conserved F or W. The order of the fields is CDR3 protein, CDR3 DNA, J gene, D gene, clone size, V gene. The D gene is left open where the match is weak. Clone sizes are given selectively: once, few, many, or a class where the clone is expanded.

CASSPGGSPQGGETQYF TGTGCCAGCAGCCCCGGAGGCTCTCCCCAGGGGGGAGAGACCCAGTACTTC TRBJ2-5 . few TRBV28
CASSYLLQDNYGYTF TGTGCCAGCAGTTACCTTCTTCAAGATAACTATGGCTACACCTTC TRBJ1-2 . . TRBV6-5
CASSGQGQLQHF TGTGCCAGCAGCGGACAGGGACAGCTCCAGCATTTT TRBJ1-5 TRBD1 . TRBV5-6
CASSPRGTGDWPQHF TGTGCCAGCTCACCACGGGGGACAGGCGATTGGCCCCAGCATTTT TRBJ1-5 TRBD1 many TRBV18
CSARDPSPWGAPETQYF TGCAGTGCTAGAGATCCCTCCCCATGGGGGGCGCCGGAGACCCAGTACTTC TRBJ2-5 . many TRBV20-1
CASRSHPSDGELFF TGTGCCAGCAGATCCCATCCATCCGACGGGGAGCTGTTTTTT TRBJ2-2 . many TRBV7-9
CATQNIEAFF TGTGCCACACAAAACATTGAAGCTTTCTTT TRBJ1-1 . many TRBV28
CASSPKGGSYEQYF TGTGCCAGCAGTCCAAAGGGAGGATCCTACGAGCAGTACTTC TRBJ2-7 . . TRBV12-3/TRBV12-4
CASSSTENTEAFF TGTGCCAGCAGCTCTACAGAGAACACTGAAGCTTTCTTT TRBJ1-1 . many TRBV7-9
CASRGGGRNTEAFF TGTGCCAGCAGGGGCGGAGGCCGGAACACTGAAGCTTTCTTT TRBJ1-1 . many TRBV6-1
CASSQAGAGDEQYF TGTGCCAGCAGCCAAGCTGGAGCGGGGGACGAGCAGTACTTC TRBJ2-7 TRBD2 . TRBV14
CATSLDRDWGQPQHF TGTGCCACCAGTTTAGACAGGGATTGGGGACAGCCCCAGCATTTT TRBJ1-5 TRBD1 . TRBV15
CASSLGRGGTEQYF TGTGCCAGCAGTTTAGGGAGGGGAGGGACCGAGCAGTACTTC TRBJ2-7 TRBD2 . TRBV12-3/TRBV12-4
CASSFGLAGSGTDTQYF TGTGCCAGCAGCTTCGGGTTAGCGGGGTCTGGCACAGATACGCAGTATTTT TRBJ2-3 TRBD2 many TRBV11-3
CSARGSTAHTPNEQYF TGCAGTGCTAGAGGGTCCACAGCGCACACACCCAACGAGCAGTACTTC TRBJ2-7 . . TRBV20-1
CASSATSSFGGDIQYF TGTGCCAGCAGTGCCACTAGCTCTTTCGGGGGGGACATTCAGTACTTC TRBJ2-4 TRBD2 many TRBV2
CAISESGNSPLHF TGTGCCATCAGTGAGTCGGGCAATTCACCCCTCCACTTT TRBJ1-6 . . TRBV10-3
CASSQDSGQARGYTF TGTGCCAGCAGCCAAGATAGCGGACAGGCTCGAGGCTACACCTTC TRBJ1-2 TRBD1 . TRBV3-1
CASSFGGRDSPPSGNTIYF TGTGCCAGCAGCTTCGGGGGTAGGGACAGCCCCCCCTCTGGAAACACCATATATTTT TRBJ1-3 TRBD1 . TRBV7-6
CAISETSGRALSNEQFF TGTGCCATCAGTGAAACTAGCGGGAGGGCCTTAAGCAATGAGCAGTTCTTC TRBJ2-1 TRBD2 many TRBV10-3
CAWALTSTSYEQYF TGTGCCTGGGCACTCACTAGTACCTCCTACGAGCAGTACTTC TRBJ2-7 . few TRBV30
CASIRRGGQETQYF TGTGCCAGCATTCGAAGGGGAGGGCAAGAGACCCAGTACTTC TRBJ2-5 TRBD2 few TRBV2
CASSPWLAGAYEQYF TGTGCCAGCAGCCCCTGGCTAGCGGGAGCGTACGAGCAGTACTTC TRBJ2-7 TRBD2 many TRBV7-2
CASSRDTNGNTEAFF TGCGCCAGCTCCCGGGACACTAATGGGAACACTGAAGCTTTCTTT TRBJ1-1 . . TRBV5-1
CASSPRPITDRGAVYEQYF TGTGCCAGCAGCCCCCGACCGATAACTGACAGGGGAGCAGTATACGAGCAGTACTTC TRBJ2-7 TRBD1 many TRBV9
CSAEGQGSTEAFF TGCAGTGCTGAAGGACAGGGGAGCACTGAAGCTTTCTTT TRBJ1-1 TRBD1 many TRBV20-1
CASSLGLARYYEQYF TGTGCCAGCAGCCTAGGACTAGCGCGATACTACGAGCAGTACTTC TRBJ2-7 TRBD2 . TRBV6-1
CASSGIWEGEQYF TGTGCCAGCAGTGGTATCTGGGAGGGCGAGCAGTACTTC TRBJ2-7 TRBD2 many TRBV2
CASSYSMGLVGNNEQFF TGTGCCAGCAGTTACTCGATGGGGCTAGTGGGGAACAATGAGCAGTTCTTC TRBJ2-1 . few TRBV6-5
CASSYRPPGETNEKLFF TGTGCCAGCAGTTACCGACCCCCGGGGGAAACTAATGAAAAACTGTTTTTT TRBJ1-4 . . TRBV6-2/TRBV6-3
CSVAGPSQETQYF TGCAGCGTTGCGGGTCCCAGCCAAGAGACCCAGTACTTC TRBJ2-5 . few TRBV29-1
CASSQLQGLQTLEQYF TGTGCCAGCAGCCAATTACAGGGACTGCAAACCTTAGAGCAGTACTTC TRBJ2-7 . many TRBV4-2
CASSYWTGPSSYEQYF TGTGCCAGCAGCTATTGGACAGGCCCAAGCTCCTACGAGCAGTACTTC TRBJ2-7 TRBD1 once TRBV11-2
CASSIGNRETQYF TGTGCCAGTAGTATTGGGAACAGGGAGACCCAGTACTTC TRBJ2-5 . many TRBV19
CASSMTLSYEQYF TGTGCCAGCAGTATGACCCTGTCCTACGAGCAGTACTTC TRBJ2-7 . many TRBV27
CASSLAQGTANSPLHF TGTGCCAGCAGCTTAGCGCAGGGGACGGCGAATTCACCCCTCCACTTT TRBJ1-6 . many TRBV7-6
CAISDPGLADEQFF TGTGCCATCAGTGATCCGGGACTAGCCGATGAGCAGTTCTTC TRBJ2-1 TRBD2 . TRBV10-3
CASSTGGTDTQYF TGTGCCAGCTCAACCGGAGGCACAGATACGCAGTATTTT TRBJ2-3 . . TRBV18
CANTDQAGGSSADTQYF TGTGCCAACACCGACCAAGCGGGAGGGTCTAGCGCAGATACGCAGTATTTT TRBJ2-3 TRBD2 . TRBV13
CASRSHVDYEQYF TGCGCCAGCAGATCACATGTTGACTACGAGCAGTACTTC TRBJ2-7 . . TRBV5-1
CASSPFRTDYGYTF TGTGCCAGCAGTCCCTTTAGGACAGACTATGGCTACACCTTC TRBJ1-2 . . TRBV6-1
CASSITGTGGPGAYGYTF TGTGCCAGCAGCATTACCGGGACAGGGGGCCCAGGAGCCTATGGCTACACCTTC TRBJ1-2 TRBD1 few TRBV7-9
CASSGSRYEQFF TGCGCCAGTAGCGGGAGTCGGTATGAGCAGTTCTTC TRBJ2-1 TRBD2 many TRBV4-1
CASSLGLPEQYF TGTGCCAGCAGTTTAGGGCTTCCCGAGCAGTACTTC TRBJ2-7 . many TRBV12-3/TRBV12-4
CASSAGGMDEKLFF TGTGCCAGTAGTGCAGGGGGCATGGATGAAAAACTGTTTTTT TRBJ1-4 TRBD1 . TRBV19
CASRGWTGQGYEQYF TGTGCCAGCAGAGGATGGACGGGACAGGGCTACGAGCAGTACTTC TRBJ2-7 TRBD1 many TRBV6-2/TRBV6-3
CSARDDPWRENYNEQFF TGCAGTGCTAGAGATGATCCATGGCGGGAGAACTACAATGAGCAGTTCTTC TRBJ2-1 TRBD2 many TRBV20-1
CASSQPGISYEQYF TGTGCCAGCAGCCAACCCGGGATTTCCTACGAGCAGTACTTC TRBJ2-7 . once TRBV28
CASSPDYYGYTF TGTGCCAGCAGTCCTGATTACTATGGCTACACCTTC TRBJ1-2 . . TRBV2
CASSLVRGRGTDTQYF TGCGCCAGCAGCTTGGTCAGGGGGCGCGGTACAGATACGCAGTATTTT TRBJ2-3 TRBD1 many TRBV5-1
CASSVGISGNEQFF TGTGCCAGCAGCGTAGGTATTAGCGGCAATGAGCAGTTCTTC TRBJ2-1 . many TRBV9
CASSYPGGRAGELFF TGTGCCAGCAGTTATCCGGGGGGTAGGGCCGGGGAGCTGTTTTTT TRBJ2-2 TRBD2 many TRBV6-5
CATGNAVGETQYF TGTGCCACAGGGAATGCGGTCGGGGAGACCCAGTACTTC TRBJ2-5 . few TRBV27
CASSESSGRGYNEQFF TGCGCCAGCAGTGAGTCTAGCGGGAGGGGCTACAATGAGCAGTTCTTC TRBJ2-1 TRBD2 few TRBV10-1
CASSLHRPNYGYTF TGTGCCAGCAGTTTACACAGACCTAACTATGGCTACACCTTC TRBJ1-2 . . TRBV28
CASSQSGQLNTEAFF TGTGCCAGCAGCCAATCGGGACAGTTGAACACTGAAGCTTTCTTT TRBJ1-1 TRBD1 . TRBV7-2
CASSPQSGLDYEQYF TGTGCCAGCAGCCCACAGTCGGGGCTAGATTACGAGCAGTACTTC TRBJ2-7 . many TRBV9
CASSPGGASTDTQYF TGTGCCAGCAGCCCAGGAGGCGCCTCCACAGATACGCAGTATTTT TRBJ2-3 . many TRBV9
CASSLSQAGGVAGELFF TGCGCCAGCAGCTTGTCTCAGGCGGGAGGAGTTGCCGGGGAGCTGTTTTTT TRBJ2-2 TRBD2 many TRBV5-1
CASSGTSGSLGELFF TGTGCCAGCAGTGGGACTAGCGGGAGTCTCGGGGAGCTGTTTTTT TRBJ2-2 TRBD2 once TRBV6-1